This T cell receptor (beta chain) came from a study of shared clonotypes between healthy human individuals. Findings of the study overall: The generation probabilities recorded for non-shared clonotypes fell below those of clonotypes shared by all four donors. Estimated richness was generally greater in naive than memory subsets.

The germline gives CDR1 SQVTM, CDR2 ANQGSEA. The CDR3 spans 17 residues. V shed 7 bases, J shed 0 bases, and the junction held 12 bases outside the gene matches. Both subsets, CD45RA+ naive and CD45RA-negative memory, were split from the CD4+ cells. This clone came up once. Its antigen is currently unknown. Authors' methods: Junction-only sequences without quality scores were provided by ImmunoSEQ, so filtering was different. The data were produced by immunoSEQ multiplex PCR, yet TCRdb's version contains in-frame clones alone and is incomplete. Clone size and V and J calls were adopted from that table, with D and trimming inferred from the DNA. The sample has millions of clones, 95% seen once; the top ten hold roughly 0.13%.

The material sequenced was naive CD4+ T cells sorted from blood. Subset defined: CD45RA+ positively selected. The chain recombines TRBV29-1 with TRBJ2-5; TRBD1 matches 12 bases. The receptor was isolated from a man between 18 and 29 years old in good health. In DNA form, the CDR3 reads TGCAGCGGGTCCGGGACAGGGGGCCTCAGAAACCAAGAGACCCAGTACTTC. Encoded protein: CSGSGTGGLRNQETQYF.